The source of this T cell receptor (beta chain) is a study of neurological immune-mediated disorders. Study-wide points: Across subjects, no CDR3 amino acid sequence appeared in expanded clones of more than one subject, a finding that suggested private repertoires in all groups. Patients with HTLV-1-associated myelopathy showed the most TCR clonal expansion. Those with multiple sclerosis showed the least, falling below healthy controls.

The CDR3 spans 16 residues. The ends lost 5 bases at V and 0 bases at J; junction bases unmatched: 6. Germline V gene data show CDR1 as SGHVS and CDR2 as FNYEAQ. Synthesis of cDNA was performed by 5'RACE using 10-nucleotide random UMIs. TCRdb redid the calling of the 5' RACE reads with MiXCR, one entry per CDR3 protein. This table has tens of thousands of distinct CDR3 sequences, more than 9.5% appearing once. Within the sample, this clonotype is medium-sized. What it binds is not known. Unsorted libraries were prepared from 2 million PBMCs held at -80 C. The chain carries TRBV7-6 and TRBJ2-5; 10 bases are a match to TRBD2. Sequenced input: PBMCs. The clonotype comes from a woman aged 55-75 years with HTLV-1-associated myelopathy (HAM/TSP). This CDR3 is CASSRRTSGNQETQYF. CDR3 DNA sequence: TGTGCCAGCAGCAGACGGACTAGCGGAAACCAAGAGACCCAGTACTTC.